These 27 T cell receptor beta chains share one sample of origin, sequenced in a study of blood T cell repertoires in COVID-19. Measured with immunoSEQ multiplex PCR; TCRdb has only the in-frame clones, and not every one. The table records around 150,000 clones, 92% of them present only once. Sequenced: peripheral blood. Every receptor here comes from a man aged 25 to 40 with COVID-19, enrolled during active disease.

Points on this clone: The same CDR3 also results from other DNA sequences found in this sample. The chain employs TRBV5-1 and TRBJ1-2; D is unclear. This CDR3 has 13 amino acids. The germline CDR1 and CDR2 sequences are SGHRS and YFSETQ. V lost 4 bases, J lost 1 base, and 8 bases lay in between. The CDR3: CASSLDNNYGYTF. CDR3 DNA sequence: TGCGCCAGCAGCCTGGATAATAACTATGGCTACACCTTC.

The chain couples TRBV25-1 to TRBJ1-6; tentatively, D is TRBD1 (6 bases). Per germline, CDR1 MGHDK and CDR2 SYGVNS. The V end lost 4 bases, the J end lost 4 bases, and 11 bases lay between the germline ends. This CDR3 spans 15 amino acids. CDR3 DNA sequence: TGTGCCAGCAGTGGTAGAGACAGGTATAATTCACCCCTCCACTTT. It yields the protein CASSGRDRYNSPLHF.

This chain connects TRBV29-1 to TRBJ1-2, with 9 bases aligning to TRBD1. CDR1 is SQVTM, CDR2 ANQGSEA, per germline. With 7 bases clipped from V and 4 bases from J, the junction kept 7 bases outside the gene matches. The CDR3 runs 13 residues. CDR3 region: CSAGSGQGYGYTF. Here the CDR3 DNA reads TGCAGCGCTGGATCGGGACAGGGCTATGGCTACACCTTC.

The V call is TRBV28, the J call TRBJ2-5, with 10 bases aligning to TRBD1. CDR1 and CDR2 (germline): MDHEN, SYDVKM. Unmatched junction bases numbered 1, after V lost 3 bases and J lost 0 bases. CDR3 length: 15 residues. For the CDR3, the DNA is TGTGCCAGCAGTTTCGGGACAGGGGACCAAGAGACCCAGTACTTC. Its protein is CASSFGTGDQETQYF.

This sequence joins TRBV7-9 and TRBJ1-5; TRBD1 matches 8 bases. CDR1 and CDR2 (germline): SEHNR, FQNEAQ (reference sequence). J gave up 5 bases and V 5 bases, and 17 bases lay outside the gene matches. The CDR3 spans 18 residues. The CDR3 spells CASSQGETGVLYDQPQHF. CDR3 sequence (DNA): TGTGCCAGCAGCCAGGGTGAGACAGGGGTCCTGTACGATCAGCCCCAGCATTTT.

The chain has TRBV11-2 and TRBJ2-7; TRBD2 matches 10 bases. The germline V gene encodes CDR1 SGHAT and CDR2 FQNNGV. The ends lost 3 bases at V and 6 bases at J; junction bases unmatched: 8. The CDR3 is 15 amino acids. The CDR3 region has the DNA TGTGCCAGCAGCTTCGACCTAGCGGGAGCAGGCGAGCAGTACTTC. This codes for CASSFDLAGAGEQYF.

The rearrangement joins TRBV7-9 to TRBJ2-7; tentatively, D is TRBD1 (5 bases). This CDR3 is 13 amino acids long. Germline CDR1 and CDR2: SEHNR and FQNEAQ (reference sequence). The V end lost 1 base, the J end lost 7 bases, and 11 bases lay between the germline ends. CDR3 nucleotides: TGTGCCAGCAGCTTAGGGACACTCGGGGAGCAGTACTTC. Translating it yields CASSLGTLGEQYF.

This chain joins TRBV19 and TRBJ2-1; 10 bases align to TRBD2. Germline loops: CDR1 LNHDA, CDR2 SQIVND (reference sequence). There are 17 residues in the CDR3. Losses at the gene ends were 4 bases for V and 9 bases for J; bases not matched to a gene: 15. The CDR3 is CASSRIVEASGSTEQFF. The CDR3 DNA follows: TGTGCCAGTAGTAGAATTGTGGAGGCTAGCGGGAGTACTGAGCAGTTCTTC. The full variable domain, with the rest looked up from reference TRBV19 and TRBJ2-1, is DGGITQSPKYLFRKEGQNVTLSCEQNLNHDAMYWYRQDPGQGLRLIYYSQIVNDFQKGDIAEGYSVSREKKESFPLTVTSAQKNPTAFYLCASSRIVEASGSTEQFFGPGTRLTVL.

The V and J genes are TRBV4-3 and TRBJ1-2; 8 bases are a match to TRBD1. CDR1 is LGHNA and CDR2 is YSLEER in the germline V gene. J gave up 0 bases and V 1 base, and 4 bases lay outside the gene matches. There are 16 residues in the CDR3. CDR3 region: CASSQGGQVSNYGYTF. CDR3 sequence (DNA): TGCGCCAGCAGCCAAGGGGGACAGGTATCTAACTATGGCTACACCTTC.

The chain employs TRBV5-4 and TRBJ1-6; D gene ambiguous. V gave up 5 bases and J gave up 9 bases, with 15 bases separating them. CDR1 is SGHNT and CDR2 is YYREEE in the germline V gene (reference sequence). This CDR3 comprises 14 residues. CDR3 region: CASSGEGGGSPLHF. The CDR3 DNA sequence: TGTGCCAGCAGTGGAGAGGGAGGTGGTTCACCCCTCCACTTT.

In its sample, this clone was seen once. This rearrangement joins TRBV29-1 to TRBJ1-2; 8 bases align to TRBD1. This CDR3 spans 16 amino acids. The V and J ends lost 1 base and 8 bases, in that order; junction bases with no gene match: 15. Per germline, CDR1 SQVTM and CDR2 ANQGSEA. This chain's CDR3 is CSVEGRQGANRAGYTF. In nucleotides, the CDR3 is TGCAGCGTTGAAGGTCGTCAGGGGGCCAACCGAGCCGGCTACACCTTC.

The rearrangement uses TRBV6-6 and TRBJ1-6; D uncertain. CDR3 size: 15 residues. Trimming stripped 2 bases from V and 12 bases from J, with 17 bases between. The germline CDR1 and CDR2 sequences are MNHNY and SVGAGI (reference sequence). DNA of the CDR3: TGTGCCAGCAGTTACGCGTCCCCGGGATTGCAACCCCTCCACTTT. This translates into CASSYASPGLQPLHF.

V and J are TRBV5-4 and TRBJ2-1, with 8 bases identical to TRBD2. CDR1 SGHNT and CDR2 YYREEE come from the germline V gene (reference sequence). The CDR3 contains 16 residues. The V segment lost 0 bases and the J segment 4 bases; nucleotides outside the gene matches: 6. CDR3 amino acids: CASSLARAGGYNEQFF. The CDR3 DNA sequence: TGTGCCAGCAGCTTGGCCAGGGCGGGAGGATACAATGAGCAGTTCTTC. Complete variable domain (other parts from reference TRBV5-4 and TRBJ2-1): ETGVTQSPTHLIKTRGQQVTLRCSSQSGHNTVSWYQQALGQGPQFIFQYYREEENGRGNFPPRFSGLQFPNYSSELNVNALELDDSALYLCASSLARAGGYNEQFFGPGTRLTVL.

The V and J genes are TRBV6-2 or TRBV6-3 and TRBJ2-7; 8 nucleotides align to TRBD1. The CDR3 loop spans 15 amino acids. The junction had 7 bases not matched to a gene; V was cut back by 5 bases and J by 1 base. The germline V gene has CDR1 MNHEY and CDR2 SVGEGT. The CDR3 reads CASSPGGAASYEQYF. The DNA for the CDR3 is TGTGCCAGCAGTCCAGGGGGCGCCGCGTCCTACGAGCAGTACTTC.

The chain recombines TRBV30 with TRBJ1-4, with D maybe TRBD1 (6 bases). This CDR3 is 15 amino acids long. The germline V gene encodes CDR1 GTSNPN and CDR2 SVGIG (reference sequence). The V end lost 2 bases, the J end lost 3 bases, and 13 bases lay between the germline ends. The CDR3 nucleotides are TGTGCCTGGAGTCCCCTGACAGGATCTAATGAAAAACTGTTTTTT. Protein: CAWSPLTGSNEKLFF.

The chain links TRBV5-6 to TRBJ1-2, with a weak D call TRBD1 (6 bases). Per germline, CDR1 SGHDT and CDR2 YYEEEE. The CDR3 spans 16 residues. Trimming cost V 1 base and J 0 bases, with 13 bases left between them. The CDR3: CASSLKTGPSNYGYTF. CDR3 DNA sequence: TGTGCCAGCAGCTTGAAGACAGGACCCTCTAACTATGGCTACACCTTC. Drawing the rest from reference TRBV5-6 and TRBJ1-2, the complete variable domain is DAGVTQSPTHLIKTRGQQVTLRCSPKSGHDTVSWYQQALGQGPQFIFQYYEEEERQRGNFPDRFSGHQFPNYSSELNVNALLLGDSALYLCASSLKTGPSNYGYTFGSGTRLTVV.

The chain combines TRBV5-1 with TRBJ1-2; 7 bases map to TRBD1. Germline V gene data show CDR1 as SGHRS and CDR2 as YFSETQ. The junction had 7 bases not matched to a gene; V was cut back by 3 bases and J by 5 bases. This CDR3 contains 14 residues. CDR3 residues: CASSYQTGQYGYTF. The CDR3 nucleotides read TGCGCCAGCAGCTACCAGACAGGGCAGTATGGCTACACCTTC. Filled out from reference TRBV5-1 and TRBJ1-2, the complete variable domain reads KAGVTQTPRYLIKTRGQQVTLSCSPISGHRSVSWYQQTPGQGLQFLFEYFSETQRNKGNFPGRFSGRQFSNSRSEMNVSTLELGDSALYLCASSYQTGQYGYTFGSGTRLTVV.

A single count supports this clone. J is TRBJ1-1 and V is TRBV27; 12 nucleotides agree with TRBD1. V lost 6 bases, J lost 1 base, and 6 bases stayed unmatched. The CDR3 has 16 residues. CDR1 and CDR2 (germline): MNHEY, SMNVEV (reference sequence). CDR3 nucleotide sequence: TGTGCCAGCAGCCGACCGGGACAGGGGGCGAACACTGAAGCTTTCTTT. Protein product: CASSRPGQGANTEAFF.

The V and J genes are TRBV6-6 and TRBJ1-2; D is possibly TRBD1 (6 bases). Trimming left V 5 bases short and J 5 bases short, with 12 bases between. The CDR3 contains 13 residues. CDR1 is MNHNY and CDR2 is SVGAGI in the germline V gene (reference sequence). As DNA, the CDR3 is TGTGCCAGCAGTCCCGATGGACAGTATGGCTACACCTTC. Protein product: CASSPDGQYGYTF.

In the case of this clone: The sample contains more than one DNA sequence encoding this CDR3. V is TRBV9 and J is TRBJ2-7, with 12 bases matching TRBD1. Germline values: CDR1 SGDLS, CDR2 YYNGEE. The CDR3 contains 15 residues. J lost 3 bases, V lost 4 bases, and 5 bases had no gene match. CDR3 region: CASSPGTGGLYEQYF. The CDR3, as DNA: TGTGCCAGCAGCCCTGGGACAGGGGGCCTCTACGAGCAGTACTTC.

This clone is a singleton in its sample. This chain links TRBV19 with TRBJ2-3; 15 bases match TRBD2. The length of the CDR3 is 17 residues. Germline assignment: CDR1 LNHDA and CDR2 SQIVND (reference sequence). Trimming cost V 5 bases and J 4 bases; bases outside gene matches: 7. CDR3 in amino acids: CASSWGLAGGSADTQYF. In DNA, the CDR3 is TGTGCCAGTAGTTGGGGACTAGCGGGGGGCAGTGCAGATACGCAGTATTTT.

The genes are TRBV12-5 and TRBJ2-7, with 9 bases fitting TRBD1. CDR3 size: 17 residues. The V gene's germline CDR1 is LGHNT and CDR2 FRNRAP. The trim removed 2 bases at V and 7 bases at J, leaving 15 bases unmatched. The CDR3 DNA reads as TGTGCTAGTGGTTTGATATACAGGGGGCGCAACCCTGGGGAGCAGTACTTC. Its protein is CASGLIYRGRNPGEQYF.

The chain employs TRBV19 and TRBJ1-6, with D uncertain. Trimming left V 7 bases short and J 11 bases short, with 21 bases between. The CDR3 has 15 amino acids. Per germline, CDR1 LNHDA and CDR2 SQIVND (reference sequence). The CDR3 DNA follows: TGTGCCAGTACCCACCCTAGGCTTATCGGGGCACCCCTCCACTTT. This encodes CASTHPRLIGAPLHF.

The CDR3 DNA follows: TGTGCCAGCAGCTCGTCGACTAGCCCCGGGGAGACCCAGTACTTC. Protein product: CASSSSTSPGETQYF. The rearrangement links TRBV7-3 to TRBJ2-5; 7 bases map to TRBD2. The V gene's germline CDR1 is SGHTA and CDR2 FQGTGA. The CDR3 spans 15 residues. J gave up 5 bases and V 4 bases, and 10 bases lay outside the gene matches.

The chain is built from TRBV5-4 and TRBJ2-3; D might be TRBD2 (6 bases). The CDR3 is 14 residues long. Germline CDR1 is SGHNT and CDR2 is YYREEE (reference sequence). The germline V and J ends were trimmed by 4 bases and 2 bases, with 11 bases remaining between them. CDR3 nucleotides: TGTGCCAGCAGCCGTGGGACTCCCACAGATACGCAGTATTTT. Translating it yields CASSRGTPTDTQYF.

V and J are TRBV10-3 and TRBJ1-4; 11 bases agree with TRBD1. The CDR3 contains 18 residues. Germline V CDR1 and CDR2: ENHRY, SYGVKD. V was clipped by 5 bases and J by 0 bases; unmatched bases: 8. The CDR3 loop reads CAISSTGTGGTTNEKLFF. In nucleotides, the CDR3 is TGTGCCATCAGTTCTACCGGGACAGGGGGTACAACTAATGAAAAACTGTTTTTT.

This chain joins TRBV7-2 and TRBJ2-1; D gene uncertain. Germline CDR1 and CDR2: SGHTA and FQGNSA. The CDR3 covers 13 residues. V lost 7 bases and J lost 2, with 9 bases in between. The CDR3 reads CASTKVAYNEQFF. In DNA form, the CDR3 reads TGTGCCAGCACCAAAGTAGCCTACAATGAGCAGTTCTTC.